This T cell receptor beta chain comes out of a study of OX40 agonist ivuxolimab in advanced cancers. In the study overall: Approximately 41% of patients had received prior checkpoint inhibitor therapy.

Between the trimmed V and J ends, which lost 5 bases and 4 bases, there was a span of 6 bases. Looked up from germline, CDR1 is SGHDT and CDR2 is YYEEEE. The CDR3 has 12 residues. TCRdb's table, derived via immunoSEQ multiplex PCR, lists solely in-frame clones and lacks some. Of over 25,000 clones listed, over 60% are singletons. With respect to this clone: Its antigen is still unknown.

Samples were taken at baseline and on day 1 of cycles 4 and 7. The study, taken as a whole, reports: Fewer expanded clones were found on average in CD4+ than in CD8+ T cells.

V usage is TRBV5-6 and J usage is TRBJ2-2; no reliable D call. The sample here was CD4+ or CD8+ T cells sorted from blood, taken in a trial of the OX40 agonist ivuxolimab. This clonotype was obtained from an adult with an advanced solid tumor such as melanoma, head and neck, liver or kidney cancer. CDR3 bases: TGTGCCAGCAGTTTTAGCACCGGGGAGCTGTTTTTT. Its translation: CASSFSTGELFF.